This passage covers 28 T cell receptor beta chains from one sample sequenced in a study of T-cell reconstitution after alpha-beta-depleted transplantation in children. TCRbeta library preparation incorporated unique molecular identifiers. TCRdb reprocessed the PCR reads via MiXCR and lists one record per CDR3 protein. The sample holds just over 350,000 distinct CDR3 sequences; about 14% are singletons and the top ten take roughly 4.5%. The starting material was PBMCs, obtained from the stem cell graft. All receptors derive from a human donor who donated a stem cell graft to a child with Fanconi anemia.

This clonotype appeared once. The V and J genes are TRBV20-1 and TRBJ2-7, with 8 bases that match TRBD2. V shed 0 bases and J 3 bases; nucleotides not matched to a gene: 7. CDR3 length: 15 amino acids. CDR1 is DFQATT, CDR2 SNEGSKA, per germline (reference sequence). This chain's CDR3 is CSARDRTSHLYEQYF. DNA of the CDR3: TGCAGTGCTAGAGACCGGACTAGCCATCTCTACGAGCAGTACTTC.

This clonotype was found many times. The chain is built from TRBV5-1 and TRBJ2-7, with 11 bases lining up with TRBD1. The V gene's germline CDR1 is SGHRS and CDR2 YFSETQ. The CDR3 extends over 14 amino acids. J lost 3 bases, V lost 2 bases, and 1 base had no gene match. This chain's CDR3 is CASSFGTGGYEQYF. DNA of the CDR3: TGCGCCAGCAGCTTCGGGACAGGGGGCTACGAGCAGTACTTC.

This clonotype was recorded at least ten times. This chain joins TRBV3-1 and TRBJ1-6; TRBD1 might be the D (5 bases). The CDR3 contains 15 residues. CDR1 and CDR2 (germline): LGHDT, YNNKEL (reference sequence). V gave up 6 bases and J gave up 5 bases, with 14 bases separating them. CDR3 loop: CASRIGDGDNSPLHF. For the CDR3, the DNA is TGTGCCAGCAGAATAGGGGACGGAGATAATTCACCCCTCCACTTT.

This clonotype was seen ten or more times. The CDR3 region has the DNA TGCAGTGCTAGCCTCTCCTACGAGCAGTACTTC. It encodes CSASLSYEQYF. The chain links TRBV20-1 to TRBJ2-7; D not resolved. Trimming pared 3 bases from V and 0 bases from J, leaving 3 bases between. From germline, CDR1 is DFQATT and CDR2 SNEGSKA (reference sequence). The CDR3 length is 11 residues.

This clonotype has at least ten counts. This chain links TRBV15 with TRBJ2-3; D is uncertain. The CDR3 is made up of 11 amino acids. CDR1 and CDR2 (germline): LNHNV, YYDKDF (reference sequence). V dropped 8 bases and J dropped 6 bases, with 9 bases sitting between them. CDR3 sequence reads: CATAVRDTQYF. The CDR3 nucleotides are TGTGCCACCGCAGTAAGGGATACGCAGTATTTT.

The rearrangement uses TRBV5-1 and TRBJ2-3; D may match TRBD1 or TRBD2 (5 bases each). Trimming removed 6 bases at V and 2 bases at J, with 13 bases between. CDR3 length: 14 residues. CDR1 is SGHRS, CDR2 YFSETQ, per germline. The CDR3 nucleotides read TGCGCCAGCACCGGGGCCACCTCCACAGATACGCAGTATTTT. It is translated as CASTGATSTDTQYF.

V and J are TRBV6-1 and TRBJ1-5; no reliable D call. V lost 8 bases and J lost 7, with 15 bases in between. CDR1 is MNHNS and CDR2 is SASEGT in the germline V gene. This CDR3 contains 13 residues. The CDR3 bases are TGTGCCAGCGGAGGACGCTCTGGGCAGCCCCAGCATTTT. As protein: CASGGRSGQPQHF.

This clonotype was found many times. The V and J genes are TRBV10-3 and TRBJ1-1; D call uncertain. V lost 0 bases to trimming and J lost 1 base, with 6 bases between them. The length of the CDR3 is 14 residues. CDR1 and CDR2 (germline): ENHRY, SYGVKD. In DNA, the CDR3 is TGTGCCATCAGTGAGTCGGCAGCGAACACTGAAGCTTTCTTT. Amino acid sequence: CAISESAANTEAFF.

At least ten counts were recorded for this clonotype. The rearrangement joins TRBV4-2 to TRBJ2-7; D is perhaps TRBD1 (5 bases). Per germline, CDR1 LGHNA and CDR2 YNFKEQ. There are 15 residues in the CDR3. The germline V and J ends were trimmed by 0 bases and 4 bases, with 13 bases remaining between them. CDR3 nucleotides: TGTGCCAGCAGCCAAGATCTAGGGGCGTGGTACGAGCAGTACTTC. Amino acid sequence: CASSQDLGAWYEQYF.

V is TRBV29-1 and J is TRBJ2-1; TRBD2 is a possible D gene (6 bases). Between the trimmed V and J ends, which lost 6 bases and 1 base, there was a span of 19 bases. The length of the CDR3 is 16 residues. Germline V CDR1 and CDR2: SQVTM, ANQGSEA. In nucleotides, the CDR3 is TGCAGCGTCCCGCCCCCTAGCGCCGGGTCCTACAATGAGCAGTTCTTC. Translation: CSVPPPSAGSYNEQFF.

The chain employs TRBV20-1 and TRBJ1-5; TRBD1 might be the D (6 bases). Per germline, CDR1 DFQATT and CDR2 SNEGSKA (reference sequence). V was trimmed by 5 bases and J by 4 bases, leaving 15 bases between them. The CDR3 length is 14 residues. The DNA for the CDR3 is TGCAGTGCTGGGGGGTTAACAGGGAATCAGCCCCAGCATTTT. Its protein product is CSAGGLTGNQPQHF.

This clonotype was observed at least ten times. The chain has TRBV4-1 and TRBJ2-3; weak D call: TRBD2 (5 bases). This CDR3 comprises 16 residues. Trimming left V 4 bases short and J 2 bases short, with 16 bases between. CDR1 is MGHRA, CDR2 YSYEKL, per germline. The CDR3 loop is CASSPRGTTVTDTQYF. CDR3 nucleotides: TGCGCCAGCAGCCCCCGGGGAACTACCGTCACAGATACGCAGTATTTT.

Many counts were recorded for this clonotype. The CDR3 sequence: CSALRQGINEQYF. The DNA of the CDR3 is TGCAGTGCCCTCAGACAGGGCATCAACGAGCAGTACTTC. This rearrangement joins TRBV20-1 to TRBJ2-7; 7 nucleotides line up with TRBD1. Losses at the gene ends were 6 bases for V and 5 bases for J; bases not matched to a gene: 10. This CDR3 has 13 residues. Germline-derived CDR1 and CDR2 are DFQATT and SNEGSKA (reference sequence).

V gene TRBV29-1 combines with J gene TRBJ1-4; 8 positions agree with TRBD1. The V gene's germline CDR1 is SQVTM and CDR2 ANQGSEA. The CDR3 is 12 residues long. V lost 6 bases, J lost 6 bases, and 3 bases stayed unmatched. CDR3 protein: CSVVTGDEKLFF. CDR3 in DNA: TGCAGCGTCGTGACAGGGGATGAAAAACTGTTTTTT.

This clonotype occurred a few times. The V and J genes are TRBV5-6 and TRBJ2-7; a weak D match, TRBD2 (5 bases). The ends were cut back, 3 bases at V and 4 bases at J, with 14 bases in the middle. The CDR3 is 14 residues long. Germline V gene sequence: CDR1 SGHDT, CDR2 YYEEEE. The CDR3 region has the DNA TGTGCCAGCAGCTGGGAGATACTCAAGTACGAGCAGTACTTC. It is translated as CASSWEILKYEQYF.

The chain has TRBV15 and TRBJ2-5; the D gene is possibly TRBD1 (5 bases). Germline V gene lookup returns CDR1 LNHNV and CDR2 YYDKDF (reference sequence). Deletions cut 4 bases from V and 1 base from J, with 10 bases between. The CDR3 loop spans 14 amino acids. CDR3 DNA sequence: TGTGCCACCAGCATGTATCAGGGCCAAGAGACCCAGTACTTC. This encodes CATSMYQGQETQYF.

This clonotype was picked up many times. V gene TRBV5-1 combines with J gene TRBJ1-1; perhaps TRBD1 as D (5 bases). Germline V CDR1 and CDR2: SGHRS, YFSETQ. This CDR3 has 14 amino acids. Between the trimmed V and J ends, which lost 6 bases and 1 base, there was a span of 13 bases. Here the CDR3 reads CASTRDAANTEAFF. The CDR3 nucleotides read TGCGCCAGCACCCGGGACGCAGCGAACACTGAAGCTTTCTTT.

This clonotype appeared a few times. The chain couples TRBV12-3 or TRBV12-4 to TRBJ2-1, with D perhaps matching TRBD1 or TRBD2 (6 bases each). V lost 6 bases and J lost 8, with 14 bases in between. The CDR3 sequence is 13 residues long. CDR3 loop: CASSIRGVDEQFF. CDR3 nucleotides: TGTGCCAGCAGCATAAGGGGGGTAGATGAGCAGTTCTTC.

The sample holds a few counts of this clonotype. The CDR3 protein is CSGTTGHNEQFF. CDR3 in DNA: TGCAGCGGGACAACAGGGCACAATGAGCAGTTCTTC. The rearrangement uses TRBV29-1 and TRBJ2-1; tentatively, D is TRBD1 (6 bases). V shed 7 bases and J shed 5 bases, with 12 bases lying between them. Germline CDR1 is SQVTM and CDR2 is ANQGSEA. This CDR3 has 12 amino acids.

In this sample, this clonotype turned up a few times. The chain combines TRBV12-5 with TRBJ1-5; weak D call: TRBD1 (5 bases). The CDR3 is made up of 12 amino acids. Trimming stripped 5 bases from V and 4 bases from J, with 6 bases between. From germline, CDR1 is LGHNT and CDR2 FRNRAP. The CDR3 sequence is CASGGGNQPQHF. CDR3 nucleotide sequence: TGTGCTAGTGGTGGGGGGAATCAGCCCCAGCATTTT.

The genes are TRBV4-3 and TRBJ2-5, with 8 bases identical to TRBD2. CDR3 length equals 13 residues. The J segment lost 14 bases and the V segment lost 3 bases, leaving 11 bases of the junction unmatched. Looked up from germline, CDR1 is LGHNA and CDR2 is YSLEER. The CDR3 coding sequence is TGCGCCAGCAGCCATGAGCCCGGGACTAGAGAATACTTC. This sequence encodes CASSHEPGTREYF.

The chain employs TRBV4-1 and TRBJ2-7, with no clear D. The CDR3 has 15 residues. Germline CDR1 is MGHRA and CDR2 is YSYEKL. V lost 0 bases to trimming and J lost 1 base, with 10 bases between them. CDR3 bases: TGCGCCAGCAGCCAAGACATAGGGCCTTCCTACGAGCAGTACTTC. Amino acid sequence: CASSQDIGPSYEQYF.

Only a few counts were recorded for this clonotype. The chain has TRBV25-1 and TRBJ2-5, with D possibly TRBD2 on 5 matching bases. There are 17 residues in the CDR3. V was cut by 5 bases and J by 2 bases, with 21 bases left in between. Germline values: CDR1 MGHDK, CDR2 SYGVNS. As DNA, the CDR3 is TGTGCCAGCAGTACTCCGGGTAGATCGTCGGGGCAAGAGACCCAGTACTTC. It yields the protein CASSTPGRSSGQETQYF.

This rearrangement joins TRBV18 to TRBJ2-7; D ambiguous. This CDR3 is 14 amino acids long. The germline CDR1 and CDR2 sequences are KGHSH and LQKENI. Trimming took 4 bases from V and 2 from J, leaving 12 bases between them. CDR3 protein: CASSQGSTTYEQYF. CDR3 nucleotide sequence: TGTGCCAGCTCACAGGGCTCAACGACCTACGAGCAGTACTTC.

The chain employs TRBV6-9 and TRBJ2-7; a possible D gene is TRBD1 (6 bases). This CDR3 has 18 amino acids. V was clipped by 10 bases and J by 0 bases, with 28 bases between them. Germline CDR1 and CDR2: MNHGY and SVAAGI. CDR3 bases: TGTGCCAATATTGGGGACACCTCGTGTCTTGGTTGCTCCTACGAGCAGTACGTC. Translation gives CANIGDTSCLGCSYEQYV.

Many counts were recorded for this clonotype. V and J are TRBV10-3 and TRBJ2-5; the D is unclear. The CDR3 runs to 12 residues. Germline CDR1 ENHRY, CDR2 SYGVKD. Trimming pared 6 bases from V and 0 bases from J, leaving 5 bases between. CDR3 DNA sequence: TGTGCCATCAGAAGCAACCAAGAGACCCAGTACTTC. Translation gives CAIRSNQETQYF.

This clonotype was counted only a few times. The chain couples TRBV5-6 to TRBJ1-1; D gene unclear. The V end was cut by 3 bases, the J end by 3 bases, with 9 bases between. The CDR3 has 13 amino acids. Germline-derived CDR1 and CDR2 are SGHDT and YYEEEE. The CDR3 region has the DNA TGTGCCAGCAGCTCCGCACTCGACACTGAAGCTTTCTTT. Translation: CASSSALDTEAFF.

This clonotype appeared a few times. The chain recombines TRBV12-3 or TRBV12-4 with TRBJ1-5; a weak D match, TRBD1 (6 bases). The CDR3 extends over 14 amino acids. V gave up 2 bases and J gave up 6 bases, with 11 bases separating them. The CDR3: CASSLRGAFQPQHF. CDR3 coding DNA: TGTGCCAGCAGTTTAAGGGGGGCCTTTCAGCCCCAGCATTTT.